This T cell receptor beta chain was sequenced during a study of technical replicates of blood from several donors. Measured with immunoSEQ multiplex PCR; TCRdb has only the in-frame clones, and not every one. The data show more than 70,000 clones, roughly 93% seen once. Sequences were obtained from T cells isolated from PBMCs. The sequence was obtained from a human donor in good health.

The CDR3 loop is CASKDRGAETQYF. CDR3 coding DNA: TGTGCCAGTAAAGACAGGGGGGCGGAGACCCAGTACTTC. V is TRBV6-6 and J is TRBJ2-5, with TRBD1 matching over 9 bases. This CDR3 has 13 amino acids. Trimming at V came to 9 bases and at J to 5 bases, leaving 7 bases not matched to a gene. The germline V gene encodes CDR1 MNHNY and CDR2 SVGAGI (reference sequence).